This T cell receptor beta chain derives from a study of control samples from healthy donors and cancer patients. CDR3 length: 14 amino acids. Germline loops: CDR1 MNHEY, CDR2 SVGAGI. V lost 7 bases to trimming and J lost 8 bases; unmatched junction nucleotides: 9. Clones were read by immunoSEQ multiplex PCR, and TCRdb kept only the in-frame ones, dropping some. This repertoire shows some 100,000 clones, just over 90% found once; its top ten account for about 4.7%. This TCR was sampled from a human donor in good health. The donor label of this sample is uncertain. The chain uses TRBV6-5 and TRBJ1-4; 8 bases are shared with TRBD1. Sequencing was carried out using blood. The CDR3 nucleotides read TGTGCCAGCATGCCCGGGACAGGAGGGGAAAAACTGTTTTTT. Residues: CASMPGTGGEKLFF.